This T cell receptor (beta chain) was found in a study of cytomegalovirus exposure and HLA in healthy donors. Primers: 60 Vbeta forward and 13 Jbeta reverse. Here immunoSEQ multiplex PCR was the method, and the copy in TCRdb shows in-frame clones only, minus some. The sample lists more than 90,000 clones, about 70% seen once, with approximately 0.9% in the top ten. Trimming pared 3 bases from V and 1 base from J, leaving 7 bases between. This CDR3 comprises 13 residues. Germline CDR1 MNHEY, CDR2 SMNVEV (reference sequence). Sequenced material: PBMCs. The chain has TRBV27 and TRBJ2-7; D ambiguous. This receptor was obtained from a woman in her 30s in good health and CMV-seronegative. The CDR3 region is CASSFWQSYEQYF. Here the CDR3 DNA reads TGTGCCAGCAGTTTTTGGCAGTCCTACGAGCAGTACTTC.